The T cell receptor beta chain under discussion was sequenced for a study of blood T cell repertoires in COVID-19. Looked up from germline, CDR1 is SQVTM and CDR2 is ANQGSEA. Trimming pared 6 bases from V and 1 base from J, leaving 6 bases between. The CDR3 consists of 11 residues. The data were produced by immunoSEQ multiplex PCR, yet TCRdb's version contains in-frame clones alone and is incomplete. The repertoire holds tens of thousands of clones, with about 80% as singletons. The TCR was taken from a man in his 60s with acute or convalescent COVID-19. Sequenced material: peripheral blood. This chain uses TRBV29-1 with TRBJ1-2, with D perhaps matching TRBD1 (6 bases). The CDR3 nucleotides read TGCAGCGTGGACAGTAACTATGGCTACACCTTC. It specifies CSVDSNYGYTF.